Presented here are 30 T cell receptor beta chains from one specimen sequenced in a study of T cells in localized non-small cell lung cancer. TCRdb's table, derived via immunoSEQ multiplex PCR, lists solely in-frame clones and lacks some. The sample lists approximately 30,000 clones, roughly nine tenths occurring once. This material consisted of peripheral blood mononuclear cells, taken before any cancer treatment. The source of these receptors is a man aged 35-69 years with stage III lung adenocarcinoma.

The chain has TRBV10-3 and TRBJ1-4; 10 nucleotides match TRBD1. CDR3 length equals 16 residues. CDR1 is ENHRY, CDR2 SYGVKD, per germline. V shed 5 bases, J shed 0 bases, and the junction held 3 bases outside the gene matches. CDR3 in amino acids: CAISPGTGATNEKLFF. CDR3 nucleotides: TGTGCCATCAGTCCCGGGACAGGGGCAACTAATGAAAAACTGTTTTTT.

The CDR3, as DNA: TGCGCCAGTACACTAGCGGTCCAGAACACCGGGGAGCTGTTTTTT. It codes for CASTLAVQNTGELFF. This rearrangement joins TRBV5-1 to TRBJ2-2; 8 bases are a match to TRBD2. This CDR3 is built from 15 residues. J was trimmed by 1 base and V by 8 bases; bases with no gene match: 7. CDR1 is SGHRS, CDR2 YFSETQ, per germline.

The chain has TRBV28 and TRBJ1-2, with 8 bases matching TRBD1. Unmatched junction bases numbered 7, after V lost 8 bases and J lost 8 bases. The germline V gene has CDR1 MDHEN and CDR2 SYDVKM. CDR3 length: 12 residues. CDR3 DNA sequence: TGTGCCAGCGACCAGGGGGCGCGAGGCTACACCTTC. This encodes CASDQGARGYTF.

The chain links TRBV6-1 to TRBJ1-2; 7 bases are shared with TRBD1. CDR3 length: 16 residues. Trimming cost V 4 bases and J 0 bases; bases outside gene matches: 8. Germline CDR1 and CDR2: MNHNS and SASEGT. The DNA of the CDR3 is TGTGCCAGCAGTGCGACAGGGCGATCAGCTAACTATGGCTACACCTTC. It translates to CASSATGRSANYGYTF.

CDR3 sequence reads: CASSPGQIRGTGELFF. CDR3 nucleotide sequence: TGTGCCAGCAGCCCTGGACAGATCAGGGGGACCGGGGAGCTGTTTTTT. The chain joins TRBV11-3 to TRBJ2-2; 7 bases align to TRBD1. The V gene's germline CDR1 is SGHNT and CDR2 YENEEA. The CDR3 covers 16 residues. With V trimmed by 5 bases and J by 5 bases, 11 bases remained unmatched.

The J gene is TRBJ2-1, the V gene TRBV15; 7 nucleotides match TRBD2. V lost 3 bases to trimming and J lost 8 bases; unmatched junction nucleotides: 16. This CDR3 is built from 17 residues. CDR1 LNHNV and CDR2 YYDKDF come from the germline V gene (reference sequence). The CDR3 sequence is CATSRTRKASGDDEQFF. The DNA of the CDR3 is TGTGCCACCAGCAGGACTAGAAAGGCGAGCGGGGATGATGAGCAGTTCTTC.

This clone is a singleton in its sample. The chain has TRBV19 and TRBJ2-1; tentatively, D is TRBD1 or TRBD2 (6 bases each). Germline CDR1 reads LNHDA; CDR2 reads SQIVND (reference sequence). V lost 5 bases and J lost 0, with 14 bases in between. The CDR3 runs to 16 residues. In DNA, the CDR3 is TGTGCCAGTAGTCGAGGGGGGCGGGGCTCCTACAATGAGCAGTTCTTC. Translating gives CASSRGGRGSYNEQFF.

This chain uses TRBV5-4 with TRBJ2-5; 12 bases fit TRBD2. V was clipped by 2 bases and J by 4 bases; unmatched bases: 6. Germline V gene lookup returns CDR1 SGHNT and CDR2 YYREEE (reference sequence). The CDR3 has 16 residues. The CDR3 region has the DNA TGTGCCAGCAGCTTAGGACTAGCGGGGTCTGGAGAGACCCAGTACTTC. Protein: CASSLGLAGSGETQYF.

This chain links TRBV6-4 with TRBJ2-5; TRBD2 agrees at 10 bases. This CDR3 spans 15 amino acids. The J segment lost 5 bases and the V segment lost 6 bases, leaving 9 bases of the junction unmatched. Germline CDR1 MRHNA, CDR2 SNTAGT. CDR3 sequence reads: CASSVGTSEGETQYF. The DNA of the CDR3 is TGTGCCAGCAGCGTCGGGACTAGCGAAGGCGAGACCCAGTACTTC.

CDR3 residues: CASSQAGGLSSYEQYF. The CDR3 bases are TGTGCCAGCAGCCAAGCGGGCGGACTTAGCTCCTACGAGCAGTACTTC. The chain links TRBV14 to TRBJ2-7, with D tentatively TRBD2 (5 bases). Germline lookup yields CDR1 SGHDN and CDR2 FVKESK. The CDR3 runs 16 residues. With 1 base removed from V and 0 bases from J, the gap between germline ends came to 13 bases.

This chain uses TRBV5-4 with TRBJ2-5; D unresolved. Deletions cut 0 bases from V and 4 bases from J, with 7 bases between. The CDR3 has 13 amino acids. Germline V CDR1 and CDR2: SGHNT, YYREEE (reference sequence). In DNA, the CDR3 is TGTGCCAGCAGCTTGGTAGGAATAGAGACCCAGTACTTC. It yields the protein CASSLVGIETQYF.

The chain links TRBV6-6 to TRBJ2-2, with no clear D. V lost 6 bases to trimming and J lost 4 bases, with 3 bases between them. CDR1 MNHNY and CDR2 SVGAGI come from the germline V gene (reference sequence). This CDR3 comprises 11 residues. The CDR3 nucleotides are TGTGCCAGCAGGTTCACCGGGGAGCTGTTTTTT. Amino acids: CASRFTGELFF.

Points on this clone: A read error may account for a junction end that differs from germline. The CDR3 coding sequence is TGTGCTAGCAGTTGGGACCTCACCGGGGAGCTGTTTTTT. Translating it yields CASSWDLTGELFF. The genes are TRBV7-7 and TRBJ2-2; D possibly uses TRBD1 or TRBD2 (5 bases each). This CDR3 is 13 amino acids long. Germline V gene data show CDR1 as SSHAT and CDR2 as FNYEAQ (reference sequence).

V is TRBV29-1 and J is TRBJ2-7; TRBD2 is a possible D gene (5 bases). CDR3 length: 13 amino acids. V dropped 8 bases and J dropped 6 bases, with 20 bases sitting between them. Per the germline V gene, CDR1 is SQVTM and CDR2 is ANQGSEA. The CDR3 coding sequence is TGCAGCATAAAGGCGGGTGGGTCTGGCGAGCAGTACTTC. This translates into CSIKAGGSGEQYF.

This chain joins TRBV15 and TRBJ2-5; 10 bases fit TRBD2. The germline gives CDR1 LNHNV, CDR2 YYDKDF (reference sequence). CDR3 size: 18 residues. After removal of 0 bases from V and 5 bases from J, the junction contained 12 bases not matched to a gene. The CDR3 reads CATSRDSGGAGGWETQYF. CDR3 in DNA: TGTGCCACCAGCAGAGACAGCGGGGGGGCTGGAGGTTGGGAGACCCAGTACTTC.

The gene calls are TRBV5-5 and TRBJ1-5; the D gene is possibly TRBD1 (5 bases). Germline CDR1 SGHKS, CDR2 YYEKEE (reference sequence). Trimming stripped 7 bases from V and 2 bases from J, with 13 bases between. The CDR3 has 14 residues. The CDR3 nucleotides are TGTGCCAGCGCATTGAGGGGTGGCAATCAGCCCCAGCATTTT. The encoded protein is CASALRGGNQPQHF.

V usage is TRBV5-1 and J usage is TRBJ2-3; D remains ambiguous. Trimming took off 6 bases at V and 1 base at J, with 9 bases between the two ends. Germline V gene sequence: CDR1 SGHRS, CDR2 YFSETQ. The CDR3 loop spans 13 amino acids. The CDR3 DNA reads TGCGCCAGCATGGGGTCGGGCACAGATACGCAGTATTTT. Protein product: CASMGSGTDTQYF. Using reference TRBV5-1 and TRBJ2-3 for the parts outside the CDR3, the full variable domain is KAGVTQTPRYLIKTRGQQVTLSCSPISGHRSVSWYQQTPGQGLQFLFEYFSETQRNKGNFPGRFSGRQFSNSRSEMNVSTLELGDSALYLCASMGSGTDTQYFGPGTRLTVL.

The chain carries TRBV7-9 and TRBJ1-4; 10 positions match TRBD1. V shed 5 bases, J shed 0 bases, and the junction held 9 bases outside the gene matches. Germline V gene sequence: CDR1 SEHNR, CDR2 FQNEAQ (reference sequence). The CDR3 loop spans 18 amino acids. CDR3 in amino acids: CASSPGTGVSATNEKLFF. The DNA of the CDR3 is TGTGCCAGCAGCCCCGGGACAGGGGTCTCTGCAACTAATGAAAAACTGTTTTTT.

This sequence joins TRBV11-2 and TRBJ2-1; a weak D match, TRBD1 (5 bases). CDR1 SGHAT and CDR2 FQNNGV come from the germline V gene. The CDR3 is 18 amino acids. V lost 3 bases to trimming and J lost 0 bases, with 18 bases between them. The DNA for the CDR3 is TGTGCCAGCAGCTTTGTGTCACTCAGGGCAACCTCCTACAATGAGCAGTTCTTC. This translates into CASSFVSLRATSYNEQFF. Full variable domain (outside the CDR3, taken from reference TRBV11-2 and TRBJ2-1): EAGVAQSPRYKIIEKRQSVAFWCNPISGHATLYWYQQILGQGPKLLIQFQNNGVVDDSQLPKDRFSAERLKGVDSTLKIQPAKLEDSAVYLCASSFVSLRATSYNEQFFGPGTRLTVL.

This clone has just one count. The rearrangement links TRBV29-1 to TRBJ2-1; 9 bases are shared with TRBD1. This CDR3 comprises 12 residues. In germline, CDR1 is SQVTM, CDR2 ANQGSEA. Trimming took 8 bases from V and 7 from J; bases not matched to a gene: 6. The CDR3 sequence: CSTGDRVNEQFF. In nucleotides, the CDR3 is TGCAGCACCGGGGACAGGGTGAATGAGCAGTTCTTC.

The gene calls are TRBV11-2 and TRBJ2-3; the D gene is possibly TRBD2 (6 bases). Germline loops: CDR1 SGHAT, CDR2 FQNNGV. V lost 3 bases to trimming and J lost 0 bases, with 13 bases between them. This CDR3 has 16 amino acids. The CDR3 nucleotides are TGTGCCAGCAGCTTTAATCGGCGGGGCAGCACAGATACGCAGTATTTT. Translation gives CASSFNRRGSTDTQYF. Using reference TRBV11-2 and TRBJ2-3 for the parts outside the CDR3, the full variable domain is EAGVAQSPRYKIIEKRQSVAFWCNPISGHATLYWYQQILGQGPKLLIQFQNNGVVDDSQLPKDRFSAERLKGVDSTLKIQPAKLEDSAVYLCASSFNRRGSTDTQYFGPGTRLTVL.

The rearrangement uses TRBV9 and TRBJ1-5; a possible D gene is TRBD1 (6 bases). The germline gives CDR1 SGDLS, CDR2 YYNGEE. The CDR3 has 15 amino acids. Trimming cost V 3 bases and J 5 bases, with 15 bases left between them. CDR3 sequence reads: CASSATGTPHQPQHF. The DNA of the CDR3 is TGTGCCAGCAGCGCTACGGGGACACCCCATCAGCCCCAGCATTTT.

The V gene is TRBV6-6, the J gene TRBJ1-4, with D perhaps matching TRBD1 (5 bases). The V gene lost 2 bases and the J gene lost 5 bases, with 12 bases spanning the gap. The germline V gene encodes CDR1 MNHNY and CDR2 SVGAGI (reference sequence). This CDR3 is 15 amino acids long. CDR3: CASSYPGKGNEKLFF. CDR3 nucleotides: TGTGCCAGCAGTTACCCAGGGAAGGGGAATGAAAAACTGTTTTTT.

The chain carries TRBV9 and TRBJ1-5; D gene uncertain. The CDR3 totals 13 residues. The V gene's germline CDR1 is SGDLS and CDR2 YYNGEE. Trimming left V 0 bases short and J 8 bases short, with 9 bases between. The CDR3, as DNA: TGTGCCAGCAGCGTAGACCTCACGGAGCCCCAGCATTTT. Translation gives CASSVDLTEPQHF.

The chain uses TRBV4-2 and TRBJ2-1, with D tentatively TRBD1 or TRBD2 (6 bases each). CDR1 LGHNA and CDR2 YNFKEQ come from the germline V gene. Trimming took 1 base from V and 6 from J, leaving 19 bases between them. The CDR3 extends over 17 amino acids. The CDR3 protein is CASSQGRGGGGINEQFF. The CDR3 DNA follows: TGTGCCAGCAGCCAAGGTAGAGGAGGGGGAGGCATCAATGAGCAGTTCTTC.

The chain is built from TRBV7-8 and TRBJ1-2; TRBD1 agrees at 7 bases. CDR1 SGHVS and CDR2 FQNEAQ come from the germline V gene. The V and J ends lost 4 bases and 5 bases, in that order; junction bases with no gene match: 13. CDR3 length equals 16 residues. CDR3: CASSSRVGQPGYGYTF. CDR3 nucleotide sequence: TGTGCCAGCAGCTCTAGGGTGGGACAGCCAGGTTATGGCTACACCTTC.

The sample holds a few counts of this clone. The chain joins TRBV19 to TRBJ1-5; D gene unclear. The V end was cut by 3 bases, the J end by 0 bases, with 12 bases between. Germline CDR1 is LNHDA and CDR2 is SQIVND (reference sequence). This CDR3 has 16 amino acids. This chain's CDR3 is CASSIRYSNSNQPQHF. CDR3 sequence (DNA): TGTGCCAGTAGTATTAGGTACAGTAATAGCAATCAGCCCCAGCATTTT.

The DNA for the CDR3 is TGTGCCAGCAGCAGATTAGGGACAGCCGACAATCAGCCCCAGCATTTT. Translation: CASSRLGTADNQPQHF. The rearrangement links TRBV7-2 to TRBJ1-5; 7 nucleotides line up with TRBD1. Germline V gene data show CDR1 as SGHTA and CDR2 as FQGNSA. The CDR3 runs 16 residues. Losses at the gene ends were 5 bases for V and 3 bases for J; bases not matched to a gene: 10.

The CDR3: CASSSDPVWGLVGSEQFF. CDR3 in DNA: TGTGCCAGTAGTTCTGATCCTGTATGGGGGCTGGTCGGGAGTGAGCAGTTCTTC. V and J are TRBV19 and TRBJ2-1; tentatively, D is TRBD1 or TRBD2 (6 bases each). Germline V gives CDR1 LNHDA, CDR2 SQIVND (reference sequence). Trimming stripped 5 bases from V and 9 bases from J, with 29 bases between. CDR3 length: 18 residues.

The chain carries TRBV7-8 and TRBJ2-1; 9 nucleotides line up with TRBD2. CDR3 length: 15 amino acids. CDR1 is SGHVS, CDR2 FQNEAQ, per germline. Germline trimming cut 5 bases from V and 1 base from J; bases unmatched to any gene: 3. CDR3 residues: CASSVSGGSYNEQFF. CDR3 DNA: TGTGCCAGCAGCGTTAGCGGGGGTTCCTACAATGAGCAGTTCTTC.